This TCR beta chain originates from a study of blood T cell repertoires in COVID-19. Study context: Acute and convalescent COVID-19 specimens originated in the United States, Italy and Spain. From T cells, B-cell-depleted T cells, or PBMCs came the material, which was cDNA or gDNA.

TCRdb's copy holds only in-frame clones and misses some; the assay was immunoSEQ multiplex PCR. The data hold 310,000 or so clones, with approximately 86% observed a single time. The sample holds one count of this clone. This TCR was sampled from a man in his 70s with acute or convalescent COVID-19. The sequenced sample consisted of peripheral blood.

CDR3 sequence reads: CASSSPGDRGGYTF. CDR3 DNA: TGTGCCAGCAGTTCCCCCGGGGACAGGGGAGGCTACACCTTC. The chain employs TRBV27 and TRBJ1-2; 10 bases agree with TRBD1. Unmatched junction bases numbered 7, after V lost 4 bases and J lost 8 bases. The CDR3 runs to 14 residues. The germline CDR1 and CDR2 sequences are MNHEY and SMNVEV (reference sequence).